This TCR beta chain was obtained from a study of T cells after yellow fever vaccination. The CDR3 runs 13 residues. V was trimmed by 7 bases and J by 7 bases, leaving 14 bases between them. The 5'RACE template-switching step produced TCR cDNA and added a universal primer site and UMIs. Via MiXCR, TCRdb re-called the 5' RACE reads, giving one row per CDR3 protein. The sample includes roughly 330,000 distinct CDR3 sequences, approximately 7% seen only once; the top ten take roughly 19%. This clonotype has just a few counts. The chain is built from TRBV12-3 or TRBV12-4 and TRBJ1-5; maybe TRBD1 (6 bases). Material: PBMCs, obtained about 49 days after the first yellow fever vaccination. This clonotype was obtained from a man aged 18-30 years who received the YFV17D yellow fever vaccine. The CDR3 spells CASTPEGGQPQHF. Here the CDR3 DNA reads TGTGCCAGCACCCCGGAGGGGGGACAGCCCCAGCATTTT.